This T cell receptor beta chain was identified in a study of beta chain features in type 1 diabetes. Findings and limits, study-wide: All four CD4+ subsets from Type 1 diabetes patients carried moderately but significantly shorter TCRB CDR3s.

V was pared by 1 base and J by 4 bases, with 7 bases between. Germline V lookup: CDR1 SGHDN, CDR2 FVKESK. The CDR3 is made up of 13 amino acids. Turning to this clone: Its antigen is unidentified.

Expressed TCRB transcripts were sequenced, since all the RNA that had been isolated was reverse transcribed. The protocol was immunoSEQ multiplex PCR, while the TCRdb copy is restricted to in-frame clones and leaves out a portion. The sample shows 300,000 to 350,000 clones, over 7% of them seen only once. The sequence derives from a man aged 25-40 years with type 1 diabetes. This chain links TRBV14 with TRBJ1-1; D not resolved. The sample taken for sequencing was central memory CD4+ T cells from blood. The CDR3 nucleotides are TGTGCCAGCAGCCAAGGGGTCTTCACTGAAGCTTTCTTT. As protein: CASSQGVFTEAFF.